The 7 T cell receptor beta chains below come from one sample, sequenced in a study of Graves' ophthalmopathy and Graves' hyperthyroidism. Using RNA transcripts, the TCR beta CDR3 regions were amplified. Investigators did first-round RT-PCR with HTBI primers, then second-round multiplex PCR. TCRdb itself ran the multiplex PCR reads through MiXCR, one entry per CDR3 protein. This table has tens of thousands of distinct CDR3 sequences, roughly half appearing once. The sequenced sample consisted of peripheral blood. These receptors were collected from an adult man with Graves' ophthalmopathy.

The chain is built from TRBV10-3 and TRBJ2-5, with 13 positions matching TRBD2. With 2 bases clipped from V and 4 bases from J, the junction kept 4 bases outside the gene matches. Germline lookup yields CDR1 ENHRY and CDR2 SYGVKD. This CDR3 comprises 16 residues. CDR3 amino acids: CAISEGTSGIRETQYF. In DNA form, the CDR3 reads TGTGCCATCAGTGAGGGGACTAGCGGGATACGAGAGACCCAGTACTTC.

The rearrangement joins TRBV20-1 to TRBJ2-1; D not certain. This CDR3 region has 16 residues. Deletions cut 1 base from V and 0 bases from J, with 13 bases between. From germline, CDR1 is DFQATT and CDR2 SNEGSKA (reference sequence). This CDR3 reads CSARGLGPYSYNEQFF. CDR3 DNA sequence: TGCAGTGCTAGAGGGTTAGGTCCCTACTCCTACAATGAGCAGTTCTTC.

J is TRBJ2-5 and V is TRBV20-1; 8 bases are a match to TRBD2. Germline values: CDR1 DFQATT, CDR2 SNEGSKA (reference sequence). CDR3 size: 13 residues. With V trimmed by 4 bases and J by 1 base, 2 bases remained unmatched. This CDR3 is CSAILAAQETQYF. The CDR3 coding sequence is TGCAGTGCTATACTAGCGGCCCAAGAGACCCAGTACTTC.

This clonotype appeared many times. CDR3 nucleotides: TGTGCCAGCAGTTTACGGCCGGGGTCTAGCACAGATACGCAGTATTTT. As protein: CASSLRPGSSTDTQYF. This chain connects TRBV27 to TRBJ2-3; the D gene is possibly TRBD2 (5 bases). The ends were cut back, 2 bases at V and 0 bases at J, with 12 bases in the middle. Germline V gene lookup returns CDR1 MNHEY and CDR2 SMNVEV (reference sequence). The CDR3 totals 16 residues.

This clonotype was seen at least ten times. This chain connects TRBV27 to TRBJ2-7; 9 bases are a match to TRBD2. The length of the CDR3 is 14 residues. Germline V gives CDR1 MNHEY, CDR2 SMNVEV (reference sequence). V gave up 5 bases and J gave up 4 bases; unmatched junction bases: 6. CDR3 DNA sequence: TGTGCCAGCAGTCATAGCGGGGGCCTGTACGAGCAGTACGTC. Its translation: CASSHSGGLYEQYV.

The rearrangement uses TRBV19 and TRBJ1-6, with a tentative D call TRBD1 (6 bases). V dropped 5 bases and J dropped 7 bases, with 18 bases sitting between them. The CDR3 consists of 16 residues. Per the germline V gene, CDR1 is LNHDA and CDR2 is SQIVND (reference sequence). CDR3 sequence: CASSPRDTVGNSPLHF. CDR3 coding DNA: TGTGCCAGTAGTCCACGGGACACGGTGGGGAATTCACCCCTCCACTTT.

This clonotype has a count of ten or more. A read error is possible here, since a much larger clone lies one base away. The CDR3 nucleotides are TGTGCCAGCAGTGAAGATATCGGCAGCGCCTACGAGCAGTACTTC. Translated: CASSEDIGSAYEQYF. V gene TRBV6-1 combines with J gene TRBJ2-7; D is undetermined. This CDR3 is built from 15 residues. The V and J ends lost 1 base and 2 bases respectively, with 12 bases between them. The germline CDR1 and CDR2 sequences are MNHNS and SASEGT.